A selection of T cell receptor beta chains follows, all from one sample in a study of cytomegalovirus exposure and HLA in healthy donors. Repertoires were generated with immunoSEQ multiplex PCR, while TCRdb's copy carries only in-frame clones and drops some. The data hold some 140,000 clones, with around 75% observed a single time. Material for sequencing was PBMCs. These receptors were taken from a man aged 30-40 years in good health and CMV-seropositive. Both conserved end residues are part of each CDR3. The order of the fields is D gene, J gene, V gene, CDR3 length, clone size, CDR3 protein, CDR3 DNA. D genes are given only for firm matches. Part of the rows lack a size; the others show once, few, many or a class for expanded clones.

d_call: TRBD1
j_call: TRBJ1-1
v_call: TRBV28
cdr3_length: 15
clone_size: NA
cdr3_aa: CASSLGTGHNTEAFF
cdr3_nt: TGTGCCAGCAGTTTAGGGACAGGGCATAACACTGAAGCTTTCTTT

d_call: TRBD1
j_call: TRBJ2-7
v_call: TRBV6-5
cdr3_length: 15
clone_size: NA
cdr3_aa: CASTRAGTGRYEQYF
cdr3_nt: TGTGCCAGCACACGTGCCGGGACAGGTCGATACGAGCAGTACTTC

d_call: TRBD1
j_call: TRBJ2-1
v_call: TRBV7-9
cdr3_length: 16
clone_size: NA
cdr3_aa: CASRSAGTGGRNEQFF
cdr3_nt: TGTGCCAGCAGATCCGCCGGGACAGGGGGCCGCAATGAGCAGTTCTTC

d_call: NA
j_call: TRBJ1-1
v_call: TRBV10-3
cdr3_length: 14
clone_size: once
cdr3_aa: CAISESEGGSEAFF
cdr3_nt: TGTGCCATCAGTGAGTCTGAGGGAGGGTCTGAAGCTTTCTTT

d_call: NA
j_call: TRBJ2-7
v_call: TRBV7-9
cdr3_length: 12
clone_size: NA
cdr3_aa: CASSLGSAEQYF
cdr3_nt: TGTGCCAGCAGCTTAGGCAGCGCCGAGCAGTACTTC

d_call: NA
j_call: TRBJ2-7
v_call: TRBV6-6
cdr3_length: 12
clone_size: NA
cdr3_aa: CASSYVYYEQYF
cdr3_nt: TGTGCCAGCAGTTACGTCTACTACGAGCAGTACTTC

d_call: NA
j_call: TRBJ1-6
v_call: TRBV7-9
cdr3_length: 15
clone_size: NA
cdr3_aa: CASSGLGHTNSPLHF
cdr3_nt: TGTGCCAGCAGCGGTCTGGGACATACCAATTCACCCCTCCACTTT

d_call: NA
j_call: TRBJ2-1
v_call: TRBV11-3
cdr3_length: 14
clone_size: few
cdr3_aa: CASSPRQPGDEQFF
cdr3_nt: TGTGCCAGCAGCCCGAGGCAACCGGGGGATGAGCAGTTCTTC

d_call: TRBD1
j_call: TRBJ1-5
v_call: TRBV4-3
cdr3_length: 15
clone_size: NA
cdr3_aa: CASSQGDRGGQPQHF
cdr3_nt: TGCGCCAGCAGCCAAGGGGACAGGGGAGGACAGCCCCAGCATTTT

d_call: TRBD1
j_call: TRBJ1-2
v_call: TRBV19
cdr3_length: 15
clone_size: NA
cdr3_aa: CASSIEATGVGGYTF
cdr3_nt: TGTGCCAGTAGTATAGAGGCGACAGGGGTTGGCGGCTACACCTTC

d_call: NA
j_call: TRBJ2-7
v_call: TRBV5-1
cdr3_length: 15
clone_size: NA
cdr3_aa: CASSLEGTYVYEQYF
cdr3_nt: TGCGCCAGCAGCTTAGAGGGGACATACGTCTACGAGCAGTACTTC

d_call: TRBD2
j_call: TRBJ2-7
v_call: TRBV6-1
cdr3_length: 14
clone_size: NA
cdr3_aa: CATLERGGAWEQYF
cdr3_nt: TGTGCCACCCTTGAGCGGGGGGGGGCTTGGGAGCAGTACTTC

d_call: TRBD2
j_call: TRBJ2-1
v_call: TRBV7-2
cdr3_length: 15
clone_size: once
cdr3_aa: CASSPSWGGRSEQFF
cdr3_nt: TGTGCCAGCAGCCCGAGCTGGGGGGGGAGAAGTGAGCAGTTCTTC

d_call: TRBD1
j_call: TRBJ1-5
v_call: TRBV19
cdr3_length: 16
clone_size: NA
cdr3_aa: CASSIGSRGPNQPQHF
cdr3_nt: TGTGCCAGTAGTATCGGTTCCAGGGGGCCCAATCAGCCCCAGCATTTT

d_call: NA
j_call: TRBJ1-2
v_call: TRBV6-1
cdr3_length: 14
clone_size: NA
cdr3_aa: CASSRTGANYGYTF
cdr3_nt: TGTGCCAGCAGTAGAACCGGAGCTAACTATGGCTACACCTTC

d_call: TRBD2
j_call: TRBJ2-1
v_call: TRBV7-8
cdr3_length: 16
clone_size: once
cdr3_aa: CASSLGALAGNNEQFF
cdr3_nt: TGTGCCAGCAGCTTAGGAGCCCTAGCGGGAAACAATGAGCAGTTCTTC

d_call: TRBD1
j_call: TRBJ2-7
v_call: TRBV5-4
cdr3_length: 11
clone_size: NA
cdr3_aa: CASSPGQGEYF
cdr3_nt: TGTGCCAGCAGCCCCGGACAGGGAGAGTACTTC

d_call: TRBD2
j_call: TRBJ2-3
v_call: TRBV7-2
cdr3_length: 15
clone_size: NA
cdr3_aa: CASSPRGGSTDTQYF
cdr3_nt: TGTGCCAGCAGCCCGCGGGGGGGCTCCACAGATACGCAGTATTTT

d_call: NA
j_call: TRBJ1-1
v_call: TRBV19
cdr3_length: 13
clone_size: NA
cdr3_aa: CASSITYQGKAFF
cdr3_nt: TGTGCCAGTAGTATCACGTATCAGGGGAAAGCTTTCTTT

d_call: NA
j_call: TRBJ2-3
v_call: TRBV9
cdr3_length: 17
clone_size: NA
cdr3_aa: CASTPTPGHGGTDTQYF
cdr3_nt: TGTGCCAGCACCCCAACCCCCGGACATGGAGGCACAGATACGCAGTATTTT

d_call: NA
j_call: TRBJ1-5
v_call: TRBV7-8
cdr3_length: 16
clone_size: once
cdr3_aa: CASSLGGGDYNQPQHF
cdr3_nt: TGTGCCAGCAGCTTAGGCGGAGGGGACTACAATCAGCCCCAGCATTTT

d_call: TRBD2
j_call: TRBJ2-1
v_call: TRBV10-3
cdr3_length: 15
clone_size: NA
cdr3_aa: CAISESSGGVNEQFF
cdr3_nt: TGTGCCATCAGTGAGTCTAGCGGGGGGGTAAATGAGCAGTTCTTC

d_call: TRBD2
j_call: TRBJ2-1
v_call: TRBV7-2
cdr3_length: 17
clone_size: NA
cdr3_aa: CASSLRTSGGHHNEQFF
cdr3_nt: TGTGCCAGCAGCCTAAGGACTAGCGGGGGGCACCACAATGAGCAGTTCTTC

d_call: NA
j_call: TRBJ2-7
v_call: TRBV7-6
cdr3_length: 14
clone_size: NA
cdr3_aa: CASSLAGGNYEQYF
cdr3_nt: TGTGCCAGCAGCTTAGCAGGAGGGAACTACGAGCAGTACTTC

d_call: TRBD1
j_call: TRBJ1-2
v_call: TRBV10-3
cdr3_length: 12
clone_size: NA
cdr3_aa: CATTDRVGGYTF
cdr3_nt: TGTGCCACCACTGACAGGGTCGGTGGCTACACCTTC

d_call: NA
j_call: TRBJ1-1
v_call: TRBV12-5
cdr3_length: 13
clone_size: NA
cdr3_aa: CASGSSTGTEAFF
cdr3_nt: TGTGCTAGTGGTTCCTCAACCGGGACAGAAGCTTTCTTT

d_call: TRBD1
j_call: TRBJ2-7
v_call: TRBV10-3
cdr3_length: 14
clone_size: NA
cdr3_aa: CAISEGTGLDEQYF
cdr3_nt: TGTGCCATCAGTGAGGGGACAGGGCTCGACGAGCAGTACTTC

d_call: NA
j_call: TRBJ2-7
v_call: TRBV10-2
cdr3_length: 17
clone_size: NA
cdr3_aa: CASSESLRSPLRSEQYF
cdr3_nt: TGCGCCAGCAGTGAGTCGCTCAGGTCCCCTCTCCGTTCCGAGCAGTACTTC

d_call: TRBD2
j_call: TRBJ2-3
v_call: TRBV7-3
cdr3_length: 15
clone_size: NA
cdr3_aa: CASSPGLAATDTQYF
cdr3_nt: TGTGCCAGCAGCCCAGGACTAGCGGCCACAGATACGCAGTATTTT

d_call: NA
j_call: TRBJ2-2
v_call: TRBV9
cdr3_length: 15
clone_size: once
cdr3_aa: CASSVGSEHPGELFF
cdr3_nt: TGTGCCAGCAGCGTAGGATCAGAACACCCCGGGGAGCTGTTTTTT

d_call: TRBD1
j_call: TRBJ1-2
v_call: TRBV19
cdr3_length: 13
clone_size: NA
cdr3_aa: CASKGQAGYGYTF
cdr3_nt: TGTGCCAGTAAGGGACAGGCGGGCTATGGCTACACCTTC

d_call: NA
j_call: TRBJ1-1
v_call: TRBV28
cdr3_length: 14
clone_size: NA
cdr3_aa: CASSRDYLNTEAFF
cdr3_nt: TGTGCCAGCAGCCGGGACTACCTTAACACTGAAGCTTTCTTT

d_call: NA
j_call: TRBJ2-7
v_call: TRBV9
cdr3_length: 15
clone_size: NA
cdr3_aa: CASSPSEGVGPEQYF
cdr3_nt: TGTGCCAGCAGCCCCTCAGAAGGGGTCGGTCCCGAGCAGTACTTC

d_call: NA
j_call: TRBJ1-2
v_call: TRBV29-1
cdr3_length: 12
clone_size: NA
cdr3_aa: CSVEDTGGGYTF
cdr3_nt: TGCAGCGTTGAAGATACCGGGGGTGGCTACACCTTC

d_call: NA
j_call: TRBJ2-5
v_call: TRBV30
cdr3_length: 15
clone_size: NA
cdr3_aa: CAWSRVGGKSETQYF
cdr3_nt: TGTGCCTGGAGCCGTGTTGGAGGGAAAAGTGAGACCCAGTACTTC

d_call: TRBD2
j_call: TRBJ2-3
v_call: TRBV2
cdr3_length: 13
clone_size: NA
cdr3_aa: CASFAGGADTQYF
cdr3_nt: TGTGCCAGCTTTGCGGGGGGCGCAGATACGCAGTATTTT